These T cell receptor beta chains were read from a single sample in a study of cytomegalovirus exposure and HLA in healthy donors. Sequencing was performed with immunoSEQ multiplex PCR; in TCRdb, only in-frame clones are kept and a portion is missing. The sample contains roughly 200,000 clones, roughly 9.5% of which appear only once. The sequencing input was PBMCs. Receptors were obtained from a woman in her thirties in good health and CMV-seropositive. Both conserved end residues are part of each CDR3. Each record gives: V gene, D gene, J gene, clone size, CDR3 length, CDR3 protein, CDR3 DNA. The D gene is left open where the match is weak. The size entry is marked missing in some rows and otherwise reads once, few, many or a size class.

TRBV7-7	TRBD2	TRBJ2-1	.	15	CASSPGLAGAGEQFF	TGTGCCAGCAGCCCCGGACTAGCGGGAGCGGGTGAGCAGTTCTTC
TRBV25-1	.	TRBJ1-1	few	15	CASIPSRGGIPEAFF	TGTGCCAGCATCCCATCGAGGGGGGGAATCCCTGAAGCTTTCTTT
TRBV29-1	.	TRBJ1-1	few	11	CSVDEGVEAFF	TGCAGCGTTGATGAGGGCGTTGAAGCTTTCTTT
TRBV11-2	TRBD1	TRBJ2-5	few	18	CASRRGGGGTGGLETQYF	TGTGCCAGCAGGAGGGGGGGTGGCGGGACAGGGGGATTGGAGACCCAGTACTTC
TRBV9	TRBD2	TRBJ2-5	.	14	CASSVLAGAETQYF	TGTGCCAGCAGCGTACTAGCGGGTGCGGAGACCCAGTACTTC
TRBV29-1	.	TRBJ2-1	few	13	CSVEDPWHNEQFF	TGCAGCGTTGAAGATCCCTGGCACAATGAGCAGTTCTTC
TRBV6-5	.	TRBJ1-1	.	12	CASSHRATEAFF	TGTGCCAGCAGTCACAGGGCCACTGAAGCTTTCTTT
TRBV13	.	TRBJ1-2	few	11	CASSPRDGYTF	TGTGCCAGCAGCCCACGGGATGGCTACACCTTC
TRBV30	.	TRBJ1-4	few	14	CAWNRAATNEKLFF	TGTGCCTGGAATCGAGCCGCAACTAATGAAAAACTGTTTTTT
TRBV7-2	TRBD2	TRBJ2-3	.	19	CASSPSGTSGSWVTNTQYF	TGTGCCAGCAGCCCCTCCGGGACTAGCGGGAGTTGGGTCACAAATACGCAGTATTTT
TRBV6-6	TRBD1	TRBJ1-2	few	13	CASSYAGQSLLTF	TGTGCCAGCAGTTATGCGGGACAGTCCCTCCTCACCTTC
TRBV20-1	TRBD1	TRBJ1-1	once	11	CSEGTDTEAFF	TGCAGTGAAGGGACAGACACTGAAGCTTTCTTT
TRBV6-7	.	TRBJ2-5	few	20	CASSSKRPTPGGRRQATQYF	TGTGCCAGCAGTTCCAAAAGGCCGACCCCAGGGGGGCGAAGACAAGCGACCCAGTACTTC
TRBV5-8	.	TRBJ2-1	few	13	CASSLVIYNEQFF	TGTGCCAGCAGCTTGGTCATCTACAATGAGCAGTTCTTC
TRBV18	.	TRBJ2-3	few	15	CASSPTDRSTDTQYF	TGTGCCAGCTCACCTACGGACAGATCCACAGATACGCAGTATTTT
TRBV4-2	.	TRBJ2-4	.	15	CASRPELKGGDIQYF	TGTGCCAGCAGGCCCGAATTGAAGGGGGGGGACATTCAGTACTTC
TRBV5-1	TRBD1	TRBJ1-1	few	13	CASSLVRDRQAFF	TGCGCCAGCAGCTTGGTCCGGGACAGACAAGCTTTCTTT
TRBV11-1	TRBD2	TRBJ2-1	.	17	CASTSSPLSGKHNEQFF	TGTGCCAGCACCTCGTCACCGCTTAGCGGGAAACACAATGAGCAGTTCTTC
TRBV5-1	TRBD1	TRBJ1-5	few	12	CASSLTGEPQHF	TGCGCCAGCAGCTTGACAGGGGAGCCCCAGCATTTT
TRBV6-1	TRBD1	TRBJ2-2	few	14	CAVSGTGDTGELFF	TGTGCCGTGTCGGGGACAGGGGACACCGGGGAGCTGTTTTTT
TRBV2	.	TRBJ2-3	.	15	CASSEEWGRTDTQYF	TGTGCCAGCAGTGAAGAGTGGGGCCGCACAGATACGCAGTATTTT
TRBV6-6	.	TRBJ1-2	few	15	CASSDDRNANYGYTF	TGTGCCAGCAGCGACGACAGGAACGCTAACTATGGCTACACCTTC
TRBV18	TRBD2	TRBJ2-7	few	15	CASSLGLAGAYEQYF	TGTGCCAGCTCACTTGGACTAGCGGGAGCCTACGAGCAGTACTTC
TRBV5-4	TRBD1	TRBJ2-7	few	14	CASRDRGHSYEQYF	TGTGCCAGCAGGGACAGGGGGCACTCCTACGAGCAGTACTTC
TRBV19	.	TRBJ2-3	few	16	CASSIGGAARTDTQYF	TGTGCCAGTAGTATAGGTGGGGCGGCTCGCACAGATACGCAGTATTTT
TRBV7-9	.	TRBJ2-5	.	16	CASSLFRQISQETQYF	TGTGCCAGCAGCTTATTTCGACAGATTAGTCAAGAGACCCAGTACTTC
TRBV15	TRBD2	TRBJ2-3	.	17	CATSRALGLAGPDTQYF	TGTGCCACCAGCAGAGCCCTGGGACTAGCGGGACCAGATACGCAGTATTTT
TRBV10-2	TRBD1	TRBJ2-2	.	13	CACTGQDTGELFF	TGCGCCTGCACCGGACAGGACACCGGGGAGCTGTTTTTT
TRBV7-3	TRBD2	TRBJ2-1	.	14	CASSPSRTSDEQFF	TGTGCCAGCAGCCCCTCTAGAACTAGCGATGAGCAGTTCTTC
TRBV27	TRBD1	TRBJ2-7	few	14	CASSRTGGSYEQYF	TGTGCCAGCAGCCGGACAGGGGGCTCCTACGAGCAGTACTTC
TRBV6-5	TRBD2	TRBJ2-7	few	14	CASSRTSDNYEQYF	TGTGCCAGCAGCCGGACTAGCGACAACTACGAGCAGTACTTC